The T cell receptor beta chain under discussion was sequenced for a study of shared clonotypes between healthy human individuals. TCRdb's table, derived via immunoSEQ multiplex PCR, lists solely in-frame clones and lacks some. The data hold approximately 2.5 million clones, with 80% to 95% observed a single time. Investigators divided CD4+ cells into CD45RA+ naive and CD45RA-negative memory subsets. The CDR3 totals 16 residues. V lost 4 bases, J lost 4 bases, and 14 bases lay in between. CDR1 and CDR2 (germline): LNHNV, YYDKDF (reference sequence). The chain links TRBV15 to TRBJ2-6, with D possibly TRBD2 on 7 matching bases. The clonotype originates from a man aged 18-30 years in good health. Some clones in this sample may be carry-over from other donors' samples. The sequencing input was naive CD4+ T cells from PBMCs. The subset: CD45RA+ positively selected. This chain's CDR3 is CATSTPGGTGANVLTF. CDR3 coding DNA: TGTGCCACCAGCACCCCGGGGGGCACCGGGGCCAACGTCCTGACTTTC. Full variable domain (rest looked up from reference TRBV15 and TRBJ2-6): DAMVIQNPRYQVTQFGKPVTLSCSQTLNHNVMYWYQQKSSQAPKLLFHYYDKDFNNEADTPDNFQSRRPNTSFCFLDIRSPGLGDTAMYLCATSTPGGTGANVLTFGAGSRLTVL.